Below are 13 T cell receptor beta chains sequenced from a single sample in a study of blood T cell repertoires in COVID-19. TCRdb's copy holds only in-frame clones and misses some; the assay was immunoSEQ multiplex PCR. The table includes roughly 81,000 clones, about 89% detected once. The sample taken for sequencing was peripheral blood. The receptors were gathered from a man in his sixties or seventies with active or convalescent COVID-19.

This chain's CDR3 is CATSDDRGNQPQHF. The CDR3 bases are TGTGCCACCAGTGATGACCGGGGCAATCAGCCCCAGCATTTT. The chain joins TRBV24-1 to TRBJ1-5; D unresolved. CDR3 length: 14 residues. V shed 3 bases and J shed 2 bases, with 7 bases lying between them. In germline, CDR1 is KGHDR, CDR2 SFDVKD.

The rearrangement joins TRBV19 to TRBJ1-2, with 8 bases matching TRBD1. CDR3 length: 18 amino acids. Per germline, CDR1 LNHDA and CDR2 SQIVND (reference sequence). V gave up 5 bases and J gave up 3 bases; unmatched junction bases: 17. DNA of the CDR3: TGTGCCAGTAGTCCGTCCTCACTCAGACAGGGGCGCTACTATGGCTACACCTTC. It translates to CASSPSSLRQGRYYGYTF.

This chain connects TRBV28 to TRBJ2-3; D is uncertain. The CDR3 extends over 17 amino acids. With 7 bases removed from V and 2 bases from J, the gap between germline ends came to 22 bases. CDR1 and CDR2 (germline): MDHEN, SYDVKM. As DNA, the CDR3 is TGTGCCAGCACTCCCTTTATGAGCCCTCAAACCACAGATACGCAGTATTTT. Residues: CASTPFMSPQTTDTQYF.

The chain recombines TRBV4-1 with TRBJ2-5; 8 bases align to TRBD1. The germline V gene encodes CDR1 MGHRA and CDR2 YSYEKL. V shed 3 bases and J 1 base; nucleotides not matched to a gene: 7. The CDR3 length is 16 residues. CDR3 loop: CASSHWTGIGQETQYF. The CDR3 bases are TGCGCCAGCAGCCACTGGACAGGGATAGGCCAAGAGACCCAGTACTTC.

The chain's CDR3 is CASSQGRGARNQPQHF. The CDR3 DNA reads as TGCGCCAGCAGCCAAGGGCGGGGGGCACGTAATCAGCCCCAGCATTTT. The chain employs TRBV4-1 and TRBJ1-5; possibly TRBD1 for D (6 bases). The germline V gene encodes CDR1 MGHRA and CDR2 YSYEKL. V was cut by 1 base and J by 4 bases, with 14 bases left in between. The CDR3 totals 16 residues.

The chain joins TRBV4-1 to TRBJ1-2; D call uncertain. Trimming left V 1 base short and J 2 bases short, with 11 bases between. Germline V gene data show CDR1 as MGHRA and CDR2 as YSYEKL. The CDR3 is made up of 15 amino acids. CDR3 region: CASSQGAGTNYGYTF. The CDR3 DNA reads TGCGCCAGCAGCCAAGGAGCAGGCACGAACTATGGCTACACCTTC.

This rearrangement joins TRBV6-6 to TRBJ2-7; D is possibly TRBD1 (5 bases). Germline values: CDR1 MNHNY, CDR2 SVGAGI (reference sequence). Trimming stripped 4 bases from V and 6 bases from J, with 13 bases between. The CDR3 contains 13 residues. The CDR3 bases are TGTGCCAGCAGTTTAAACAGGTGGTTCGAGCAGTACTTC. Its translation is CASSLNRWFEQYF.

The chain is built from TRBV6-5 and TRBJ1-3; TRBD1 agrees at 7 bases. This CDR3 spans 15 amino acids. With 6 bases clipped from V and 3 bases from J, the junction kept 8 bases outside the gene matches. Looked up from germline, CDR1 is MNHEY and CDR2 is SVGAGI. The CDR3, as DNA: TGTGCCAGCAGAAGAATACAGGGGTTTGGAAACACCATATATTTT. This gives the protein CASRRIQGFGNTIYF.

This chain joins TRBV5-1 and TRBJ2-5; 8 bases are a match to TRBD1. Germline-derived CDR1 and CDR2 are SGHRS and YFSETQ. The J segment lost 4 bases and the V segment lost 4 bases, leaving 9 bases of the junction unmatched. The CDR3 length is 15 residues. The DNA of the CDR3 is TGCGCCAGCAGCGGAACGGGACAGGAGATAGAGACCCAGTACTTC. Amino acid sequence: CASSGTGQEIETQYF.

The chain links TRBV19 to TRBJ1-1; the D gene is possibly TRBD1 (5 bases). V was clipped by 5 bases and J by 3 bases, with 16 bases between them. Germline V lookup: CDR1 LNHDA, CDR2 SQIVND (reference sequence). The CDR3 loop spans 15 amino acids. The CDR3 coding sequence is TGTGCCAGTAGTTTCGCCCGGGGGGGTGACACTGAAGCTTTCTTT. It codes for CASSFARGGDTEAFF.

Note on this clone: Sequence at one end of the junction differs from germline and may be a read error. The rearrangement joins TRBV5-1 to TRBJ1-2; TRBD1 matches at 8 bases. This CDR3 region has 13 residues. From germline, CDR1 is SGHRS and CDR2 YFSETQ. The CDR3 DNA follows: TGCGCCAGCAGATTGGGACAGGCCTCGGGCTACACCTTC. This encodes CASRLGQASGYTF. Supplemented by reference TRBV5-1 and TRBJ1-2, the full variable domain reads KAGVTQTPRYLIKTRGQQVTLSCSPISGHRSVSWYQQTPGQGLQFLFEYFSETQRNKGNFPGRFSGRQFSNSRSEMNVSTLELGDSALYLCASRLGQASGYTFGSGTRLTVV.

The sample holds a few counts of this clone. This chain connects TRBV2 to TRBJ2-7; 9 bases map to TRBD1. This CDR3 spans 14 amino acids. Germline V CDR1 and CDR2: SNHLY, FYNNEI. V shed 6 bases, J shed 6 bases, and the junction held 9 bases outside the gene matches. The CDR3 here is CASRDRTGEIEQYF. Here the CDR3 DNA reads TGTGCCAGCAGGGATAGGACAGGGGAAATCGAGCAGTACTTC. The full variable domain, rest sourced from reference TRBV2 and TRBJ2-7, is EPEVTQTPSHQVTQMGQEVILRCVPISNHLYFYWYRQILGQKVEFLVSFYNNEISEKSEIFDDQFSVERPDGSNFTLKIRSTKLEDSAMYFCASRDRTGEIEQYFGPGTRLTVT.

The table lists this clone with a few counts. This sequence joins TRBV28 and TRBJ1-1; the match to TRBD1 covers 9 bases. The germline V gene encodes CDR1 MDHEN and CDR2 SYDVKM. The CDR3 length is 14 residues. The V gene end was trimmed by 6 bases and the J gene end by 10 bases; junction bases not matched to a gene: 12. CDR3 nucleotides: TGTGCCAGCAGATTGACAGGGGGACGCGGTGGAGCTTTCTTT. Protein sequence: CASRLTGGRGGAFF.